The 18 T cell receptor beta chains below were found in one sample sequenced in a study of blood T cell repertoires in COVID-19. Clones were sequenced by immunoSEQ multiplex PCR, and TCRdb holds only the in-frame ones, with some missing. This table has around 270,000 clones, 88% appearing once. The material sequenced was peripheral blood. These receptors were obtained from a man aged 55 to 69 who had recovered from COVID-19.

V and J are TRBV9 and TRBJ1-5; a possible D gene is TRBD1 (6 bases). The CDR3 contains 13 residues. The V end was cut by 8 bases, the J end by 2 bases, with 11 bases between. Germline CDR1 reads SGDLS; CDR2 reads YYNGEE. The CDR3 DNA follows: TGTGCCAGGGCACAGGGTTGCAATCAGCCCCAGCATTTT. As protein: CARAQGCNQPQHF. Full variable domain (remainder filled in from reference TRBV9 and TRBJ1-5): DSGVTQTPKHLITATGQRVTLRCSPRSGDLSVYWYQQSLDQGLQFLIQYYNGEERAKGNILERFSAQQFPDLHSELNLSSLELGDSALYFCARAQGCNQPQHFGDGTRLSIL.

The rearrangement uses TRBV15 and TRBJ2-7, with 8 bases aligning to TRBD1. The CDR3 is made up of 15 amino acids. Trimming cost V 4 bases and J 2 bases; bases outside gene matches: 7. CDR1 and CDR2 from the germline V gene are LNHNV and YYDKDF (reference sequence). The CDR3 is CATSTEWGQAYEQYF. The CDR3 coding sequence is TGTGCCACCAGCACAGAGTGGGGACAGGCCTACGAGCAGTACTTC.

The chain recombines TRBV18 with TRBJ1-1; a weak D match, TRBD1 (5 bases). V lost 2 bases and J 7 bases, leaving 11 bases between the germline ends. This CDR3 region has 13 residues. CDR1 is KGHSH and CDR2 is LQKENI in the germline V gene. CDR3 sequence: CASSPGAIDEAFF. DNA of the CDR3: TGTGCCAGCTCACCAGGGGCGATCGATGAAGCTTTCTTT.

The CDR3 DNA reads as TGCGCCAGCAGCCCATCAACTAATGAAAAACTGTTTTTT. Its translation is CASSPSTNEKLFF. The V call is TRBV10-1, the J call TRBJ1-4; D remains unclear. The V end lost 6 bases, the J end lost 0 bases, and 5 bases lay between the germline ends. The CDR3 runs 13 residues. The germline V gene encodes CDR1 WNHNN and CDR2 SYGVQD (reference sequence).

This clone was seen a single time. J is TRBJ2-3 and V is TRBV3-1 (or the pseudogene TRBV3-2); 9 bases are a match to TRBD2. With 4 bases clipped from V and 0 bases from J, the junction kept 8 bases outside the gene matches. Germline V gives CDR1 LGHDT, CDR2 YNNKEL (reference sequence). This CDR3 comprises 17 residues. CDR3 in DNA: TGTGCCAGCAGCCCGAGCAGCGGGGGGCTTAGCACAGATACGCAGTATTTT. Its protein product is CASSPSSGGLSTDTQYF.

The V gene is TRBV14, the J gene TRBJ1-6; D not certain. V lost 0 bases, J lost 8 bases, and 14 bases lay in between. Germline V CDR1 and CDR2: SGHDN, FVKESK. The CDR3 spans 16 residues. The CDR3 spells CASSQDLAGWHSPLHF. CDR3 coding DNA: TGTGCCAGCAGCCAAGATTTGGCCGGGTGGCATTCACCCCTCCACTTT.

CDR3 DNA sequence: TGTGCCAGCAGCGTAGATATCTTCGGTGAAGCTTTCTTT. It is translated as CASSVDIFGEAFF. The chain joins TRBV9 to TRBJ1-1; unclear D gene. The CDR3 is 13 residues long. CDR1 SGDLS and CDR2 YYNGEE come from the germline V gene. Trimming pared 0 bases from V and 7 bases from J, leaving 10 bases between.

V and J are TRBV11-1 and TRBJ1-2; 7 positions agree with TRBD1. After removal of 5 bases from V and 3 bases from J, the junction contained 3 bases not matched to a gene. This CDR3 comprises 13 residues. Looked up from germline, CDR1 is SGHAT and CDR2 is FQDESV (reference sequence). The CDR3 is CASSPDRDYGYTF. The CDR3 bases are TGTGCCAGCAGCCCAGACAGGGACTATGGCTACACCTTC.

The chain employs TRBV7-8 and TRBJ1-4; 7 nucleotides match TRBD1. V lost 4 bases and J lost 6; bases outside the gene matches: 5. Germline assignment: CDR1 SGHVS and CDR2 FQNEAQ. This CDR3 spans 14 amino acids. CDR3 sequence reads: CASSSRGVDEKLFF. The DNA of the CDR3 is TGTGCCAGCAGCTCCAGGGGGGTAGATGAAAAACTGTTTTTT.

To note about this clone: The sample holds other DNA sequences that translate to the same CDR3. The V and J genes are TRBV18 and TRBJ2-5; TRBD1 aligns across 7 bases. This CDR3 has 13 residues. V shed 6 bases and J 2 bases; nucleotides not matched to a gene: 3. CDR1 KGHSH and CDR2 LQKENI come from the germline V gene. The CDR3 coding sequence is TGTGCCAGCTCCCCGGGACAGCAAGAGACCCAGTACTTC. Residues: CASSPGQQETQYF.

V usage is TRBV7-3 and J usage is TRBJ1-2, with TRBD1 as a possible D gene (5 bases). Trimming removed 7 bases from V and 3 bases from J, with 15 bases in between. Germline V gene sequence: CDR1 SGHTA, CDR2 FQGTGA. This CDR3 spans 14 amino acids. The chain's CDR3 is CASMARQGDYGYTF. The DNA for the CDR3 is TGTGCCAGCATGGCGCGGCAGGGTGACTATGGCTACACCTTC.

The gene calls are TRBV5-4 and TRBJ2-2; TRBD2 matches 7 bases. CDR1 SGHNT and CDR2 YYREEE come from the germline V gene (reference sequence). Germline trimming cut 0 bases from V and 6 bases from J; bases unmatched to any gene: 5. This CDR3 is 15 amino acids long. The CDR3 sequence: CASSLDSGVAGELFF. The CDR3 bases are TGTGCCAGCAGCTTGGACAGCGGGGTCGCCGGGGAGCTGTTTTTT.

V usage is TRBV4-2 and J usage is TRBJ1-2, with 9 positions matching TRBD1. CDR1 and CDR2 (germline): LGHNA, YNFKEQ. The CDR3 is made up of 14 amino acids. The ends lost 5 bases at V and 3 bases at J; junction bases unmatched: 4. This chain's CDR3 is CASSTTGGHYGYTF. DNA of the CDR3: TGTGCCAGCAGCACGACAGGGGGACACTATGGCTACACCTTC.

In its sample, this clone was seen once. This chain links TRBV18 with TRBJ1-5; 7 positions agree with TRBD1. CDR3 length equals 15 residues. Germline V gene sequence: CDR1 KGHSH, CDR2 LQKENI. The V gene end was trimmed by 3 bases and the J gene end by 4 bases; junction bases not matched to a gene: 6. CDR3 DNA sequence: TGTGCCAGCTCACCCCAGGGGGGCGGGAATCAGCCCCAGCATTTT. It encodes CASSPQGGGNQPQHF.

This chain uses TRBV25-1 with TRBJ2-1; 8 nucleotides agree with TRBD2. Trimming at V came to 3 bases and at J to 5 bases, leaving 6 bases not matched to a gene. This CDR3 spans 15 amino acids. Per the germline V gene, CDR1 is MGHDK and CDR2 is SYGVNS. The CDR3 nucleotides are TGTGCCAGCAGTGACCCCGGGGGGGGCCACAATGAGCAGTTCTTC. Translating it yields CASSDPGGGHNEQFF.

V gene TRBV6-2 or TRBV6-3 combines with J gene TRBJ1-6; D not certain. The V gene lost 1 base and the J gene lost 0 bases, with 7 bases spanning the gap. Germline lookup yields CDR1 MNHEY and CDR2 SVGEGT. The CDR3 has 16 residues. CDR3 in DNA: TGTGCCAGCAGTTACTTCCGGAGCTCCTATAATTCACCCCTCCACTTT. It codes for CASSYFRSSYNSPLHF.

The genes are TRBV27 and TRBJ2-1; possibly TRBD2 for D (6 bases). Trimming took off 2 bases at V and 7 bases at J, with 18 bases between the two ends. CDR1 MNHEY and CDR2 SMNVEV come from the germline V gene (reference sequence). The CDR3 is 16 amino acids. CDR3: CASSLTGGLARNEQFF. The CDR3 DNA reads TGTGCCAGCAGTTTAACTGGCGGGCTAGCGCGGAATGAGCAGTTCTTC.

The chain links TRBV5-4 to TRBJ2-3, with 14 bases fitting TRBD2. CDR3 length equals 18 residues. J lost 0 bases, V lost 4 bases, and 7 bases had no gene match. The germline V gene encodes CDR1 SGHNT and CDR2 YYREEE (reference sequence). CDR3 nucleotides: TGTGCCAGCAGCCATGGACTAGCGGGGGGATCTAGCACAGATACGCAGTATTTT. It yields the protein CASSHGLAGGSSTDTQYF.